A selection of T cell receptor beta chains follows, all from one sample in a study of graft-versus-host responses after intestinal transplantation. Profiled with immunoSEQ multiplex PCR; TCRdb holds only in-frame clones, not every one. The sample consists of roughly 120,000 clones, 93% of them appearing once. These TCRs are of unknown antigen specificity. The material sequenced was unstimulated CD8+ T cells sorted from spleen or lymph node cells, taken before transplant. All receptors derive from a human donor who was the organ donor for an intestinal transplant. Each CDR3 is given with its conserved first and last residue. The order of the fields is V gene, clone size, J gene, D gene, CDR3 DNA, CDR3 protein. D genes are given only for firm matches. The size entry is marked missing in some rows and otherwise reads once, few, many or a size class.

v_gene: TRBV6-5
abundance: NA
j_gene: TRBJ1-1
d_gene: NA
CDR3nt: TGTGCCAGCAGTTACAAGGTGAAACCGAACACTGAAGCTTTCTTT
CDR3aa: CASSYKVKPNTEAFF

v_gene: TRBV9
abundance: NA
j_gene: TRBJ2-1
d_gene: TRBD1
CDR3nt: TGTGCCAGCAGCGCCTTGGGACAGCTATACAATGAGCAGTTCTTC
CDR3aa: CASSALGQLYNEQFF

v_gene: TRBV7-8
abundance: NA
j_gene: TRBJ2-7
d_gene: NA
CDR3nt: TGTGCCAGCAGCTTAGATCGTCAGGTCCCCTACGAGCAGTACTTC
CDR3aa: CASSLDRQVPYEQYF

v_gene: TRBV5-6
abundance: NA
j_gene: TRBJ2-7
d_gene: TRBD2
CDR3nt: TGTGCCAGCAGCTTGGCCATTGGCGGGAGATGGAACGAGCAGTACTTC
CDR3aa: CASSLAIGGRWNEQYF

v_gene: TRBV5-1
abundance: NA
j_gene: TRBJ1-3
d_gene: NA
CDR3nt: TGCGCCAGCTCCATCGAGGGGGACGGAAACACCATATATTTT
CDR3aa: CASSIEGDGNTIYF

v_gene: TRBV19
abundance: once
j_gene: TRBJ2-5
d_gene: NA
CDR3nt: TGTGCCAGTAGTATAGGACACCAAGAGACCCAGTACTTC
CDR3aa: CASSIGHQETQYF

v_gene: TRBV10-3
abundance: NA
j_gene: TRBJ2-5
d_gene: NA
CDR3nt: TGTGCCATCAGTGAGTCGAGAGCAGAGAGAGAATGGGAGACCCAGTACTTC
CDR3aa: CAISESRAEREWETQYF

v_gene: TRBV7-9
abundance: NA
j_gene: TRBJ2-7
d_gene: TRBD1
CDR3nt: TGTGCCAGCAGCTTAGGGCAGGGGGCCGACGAGCAGTACTTC
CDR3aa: CASSLGQGADEQYF

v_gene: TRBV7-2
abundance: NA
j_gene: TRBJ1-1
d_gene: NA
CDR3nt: TGTGCCAGCAGCGGACCGGGCACTGAAGCTTTCTTT
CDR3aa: CASSGPGTEAFF

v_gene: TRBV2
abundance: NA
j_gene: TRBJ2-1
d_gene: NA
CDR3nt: TGTGCCAGCAGTGAAGCGGGACCGGGGAATGAGCAGTTCTTC
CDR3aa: CASSEAGPGNEQFF

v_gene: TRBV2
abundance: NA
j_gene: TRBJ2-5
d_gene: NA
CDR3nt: TGTGCCAGCAGCGCTCCCCGGGAGACGAGACTCCAAGAGACCCAGTACTTC
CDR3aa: CASSAPRETRLQETQYF

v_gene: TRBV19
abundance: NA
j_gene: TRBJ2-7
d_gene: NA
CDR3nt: TGTGCCAGTAGTATAGCCCAAGGAGGCTCCTACGAGCAGTACTTC
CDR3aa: CASSIAQGGSYEQYF

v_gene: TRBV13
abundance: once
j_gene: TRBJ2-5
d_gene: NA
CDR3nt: TGTGCCAGCAGCTTATCGGGTCTGGTGGGAGCGGAGACCCAGTACTTC
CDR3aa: CASSLSGLVGAETQYF

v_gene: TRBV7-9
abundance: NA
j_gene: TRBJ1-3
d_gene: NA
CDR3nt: TGTGCCAGCAGCGACATATCTGGAAACACCATATATTTT
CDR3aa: CASSDISGNTIYF

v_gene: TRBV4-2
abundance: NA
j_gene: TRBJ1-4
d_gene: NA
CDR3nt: TGTGCCAGCAGCCAAGCCCGGTCGACAGGTCAGAATGAAAAACTGTTTTTT
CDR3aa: CASSQARSTGQNEKLFF

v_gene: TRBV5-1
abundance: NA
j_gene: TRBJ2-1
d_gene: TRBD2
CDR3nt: TGCGCCAGCAGCTCGGGGGGTAAAGGGCCTCAGCGATATGAGCAGTTCTTC
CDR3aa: CASSSGGKGPQRYEQFF

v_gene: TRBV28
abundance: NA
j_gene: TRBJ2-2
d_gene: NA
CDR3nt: TGTGCCAGCAGTCCACGGACAGGGAGGGCAATGATCGGGGAGCTGTTTTTT
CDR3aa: CASSPRTGRAMIGELFF